Presented here are 25 T cell receptor beta chains from one specimen sequenced in a study of cytomegalovirus exposure and HLA in healthy donors. Assay used: immunoSEQ multiplex PCR; TCRdb lists only in-frame clones, some missing. Of over 75,000 clones in the sample, approximately 90% were seen once. Sequencing was performed on PBMCs. Receptors originate from a young man in good health and CMV-seronegative.

V is TRBV6-4 and J is TRBJ1-2, with 7 bases aligning to TRBD1. The CDR3 loop spans 15 amino acids. The J segment lost 2 bases and the V segment lost 4 bases, leaving 7 bases of the junction unmatched. Germline CDR1 and CDR2: MRHNA and SNTAGT. CDR3 in DNA: TGTGCCAGCAGTGCCTATCCGGGACAGAACTATGGCTACACCTTC. Translation: CASSAYPGQNYGYTF.

The chain links TRBV29-1 to TRBJ2-5, with D possibly being TRBD1 (6 bases). The CDR3 is made up of 12 amino acids. Trimming took off 6 bases at V and 2 bases at J, with 10 bases between the two ends. The germline V gene has CDR1 SQVTM and CDR2 ANQGSEA. CDR3 in DNA: TGCAGCGTGGACAGAACGCAAGAGACCCAGTACTTC. This gives the protein CSVDRTQETQYF.

The rearrangement joins TRBV11-2 to TRBJ1-6; no clear D. CDR3 size: 13 residues. Germline loops: CDR1 SGHAT, CDR2 FQNNGV. The germline V and J ends were trimmed by 1 base and 9 bases, with 7 bases remaining between them. CDR3 residues: CASSLGAGSPLHF. The CDR3, as DNA: TGTGCCAGCAGCTTAGGAGCGGGTTCACCCCTCCACTTT.

This rearrangement joins TRBV5-6 to TRBJ1-6, with D perhaps TRBD1 (5 bases). Germline V gene sequence: CDR1 SGHDT, CDR2 YYEEEE. V lost 3 bases and J 9 bases, leaving 10 bases between the germline ends. This CDR3 has 13 amino acids. CDR3 in DNA: TGTGCCAGCAGCTGGGGCGGGGGTTCACCCCTCCACTTT. This translates into CASSWGGGSPLHF.

V usage is TRBV11-2 and J usage is TRBJ2-1; TRBD1 is a possible D gene (6 bases). CDR1 and CDR2 from the germline V gene are SGHAT and FQNNGV. The CDR3 runs to 14 residues. Trimming pared 0 bases from V and 13 bases from J, leaving 16 bases between. CDR3 loop: CASSLEVVTGLQFF. The CDR3 nucleotides read TGTGCCAGCAGCTTAGAGGTTGTAACAGGGCTTCAGTTCTTC. Together with reference TRBV11-2 and TRBJ2-1, the CDR3 gives the full variable domain: EAGVAQSPRYKIIEKRQSVAFWCNPISGHATLYWYQQILGQGPKLLIQFQNNGVVDDSQLPKDRFSAERLKGVDSTLKIQPAKLEDSAVYLCASSLEVVTGLQFFGPGTRLTVL.

The rearrangement joins TRBV30 to TRBJ2-7; D not resolved. Trimming stripped 2 bases from V and 3 bases from J, with 8 bases between. CDR3 length equals 12 residues. Germline V gives CDR1 GTSNPN, CDR2 SVGIG (reference sequence). DNA of the CDR3: TGTGCCTGGAGTTCCCAGATCTACGAGCAGTACTTC. It translates to CAWSSQIYEQYF. Based on the CDR3 plus reference TRBV30 and TRBJ2-7, the full variable domain is SQTIHQWPATLVQPVGSPLSLECTVEGTSNPNLYWYRQAAGRGLQLLFYSVGIGQISSEVPQNLSASRPQDRQFILSSKKLLLSDSGFYLCAWSSQIYEQYFGPGTRLTVT.

The rearrangement uses TRBV20-1 and TRBJ2-7; weak D call: TRBD2 (6 bases). This CDR3 contains 11 residues. In germline, CDR1 is DFQATT, CDR2 SNEGSKA (reference sequence). Deletions cut 2 bases from V and 5 bases from J, with 7 bases between. The CDR3 is CSARPSDEQYF. For the CDR3, the DNA is TGCAGTGCTAGACCTAGCGACGAGCAGTACTTC.

The V call is TRBV19, the J call TRBJ1-1; D is undetermined. The CDR3 loop spans 15 amino acids. The ends were cut back, 3 bases at V and 7 bases at J, with 18 bases in the middle. Per germline, CDR1 LNHDA and CDR2 SQIVND (reference sequence). CDR3 sequence (DNA): TGTGCCAGTAGTATCCCGGTTGGAACAGCCCTTGAAGCTTTCTTT. The encoded protein is CASSIPVGTALEAFF.

V is TRBV7-6 and J is TRBJ1-4; 9 nucleotides line up with TRBD1. With 5 bases clipped from V and 5 bases from J, the junction kept 15 bases outside the gene matches. The germline V gene encodes CDR1 SGHVS and CDR2 FNYEAQ. The CDR3 contains 18 residues. CDR3 DNA: TGTGCCAGCAGCCAATCCGGCTCCTGGACAGGGGTAAATGAAAAACTGTTTTTT. Amino acid sequence: CASSQSGSWTGVNEKLFF. The complete variable domain, with remaining parts taken from reference TRBV7-6 and TRBJ1-4, reads GAGVSQSPRYKVTKRGQDVALRCDPISGHVSLYWYRQALGQGPEFLTYFNYEAQQDKSGLPNDRFSAERPEGSISTLTIQRTEQRDSAMYRCASSQSGSWTGVNEKLFFGSGTQLSVL.

The chain joins TRBV7-9 to TRBJ1-5; the match to TRBD1 covers 8 bases. Looked up from germline, CDR1 is SEHNR and CDR2 is FQNEAQ (reference sequence). The CDR3 is 15 amino acids. V gave up 3 bases and J gave up 4 bases; unmatched junction bases: 5. The CDR3 nucleotides read TGTGCCAGCAGCTTGACAGGGGATACGAATCAGCCCCAGCATTTT. Protein sequence: CASSLTGDTNQPQHF.

CDR3 sequence reads: CASSLAPGTEQFF. The CDR3 nucleotides read TGTGCCAGCAGCTTAGCGCCGGGAACTGAGCAGTTCTTC. The chain carries TRBV7-6 and TRBJ2-1, with a weak D call TRBD2 (5 bases). The V end lost 0 bases, the J end lost 9 bases, and 9 bases lay between the germline ends. Germline V CDR1 and CDR2: SGHVS, FNYEAQ. The CDR3 covers 13 residues.

V gene TRBV4-2 combines with J gene TRBJ2-3; 8 bases are shared with TRBD1. Germline V gene sequence: CDR1 LGHNA, CDR2 YNFKEQ. V gave up 0 bases and J gave up 2 bases; unmatched junction bases: 13. This CDR3 is 19 amino acids long. Written as DNA, the CDR3 is TGTGCCAGCAGCCAAGAACCCTTAAGGACAGGGCCAAACACAGATACGCAGTATTTT. It specifies CASSQEPLRTGPNTDTQYF.

J is TRBJ2-7 and V is TRBV2; a weak D match, TRBD1 (5 bases). The CDR3 contains 13 residues. CDR1 is SNHLY and CDR2 is FYNNEI in the germline V gene. The V end lost 10 bases, the J end lost 0 bases, and 13 bases lay between the germline ends. CDR3 bases: TGTGCCATCCAACAGGTCCCCTCCTACGAGCAGTACTTC. Protein: CAIQQVPSYEQYF.

CDR3 in amino acids: CASSDATRIYEQYF. CDR3 bases: TGTGCCAGCAGTGACGCGACAAGAATCTACGAGCAGTACTTC. The chain employs TRBV6-5 and TRBJ2-7; D is ambiguous. Germline CDR1 is MNHEY and CDR2 is SVGAGI. Trimming took off 5 bases at V and 3 bases at J, with 14 bases between the two ends. This CDR3 is 14 amino acids long.

This chain links TRBV5-6 with TRBJ2-3, with D possibly TRBD2 on 6 matching bases. The CDR3 has 15 amino acids. Trimming pared 0 bases from V and 2 bases from J, leaving 10 bases between. CDR1 and CDR2 from the germline V gene are SGHDT and YYEEEE. CDR3 in DNA: TGTGCCAGCAGCTTGGAGGCTAGCGTCACAGATACGCAGTATTTT. It encodes CASSLEASVTDTQYF. The complete variable domain, with remaining parts taken from reference TRBV5-6 and TRBJ2-3, reads DAGVTQSPTHLIKTRGQQVTLRCSPKSGHDTVSWYQQALGQGPQFIFQYYEEEERQRGNFPDRFSGHQFPNYSSELNVNALLLGDSALYLCASSLEASVTDTQYFGPGTRLTVL.

The V gene is TRBV1, the J gene TRBJ2-1; the table's TRBD1 call for D was not verified on the DNA. TRBV1 constitutes a pseudogene. The CDR3 is made up of 16 amino acids. CDR3 nucleotides: TGCACCAGCACTATCCCGACAGGGGGCTCCTACAATGAGCAGTTCTTC. Protein sequence: CTSTIPTGGSYNEQFF.

The chain joins TRBV5-1 to TRBJ2-2; D is unresolved. Per germline, CDR1 SGHRS and CDR2 YFSETQ. The V and J ends lost 8 bases and 1 base respectively, with 18 bases between them. The CDR3 runs 16 residues. The CDR3 loop reads CASYQPERGNTGELFF. The CDR3 bases are TGCGCCAGTTATCAACCCGAGAGAGGGAACACCGGGGAGCTGTTTTTT.

The rearrangement links TRBV25-1 to TRBJ1-5, with TRBD1 matching over 9 bases. CDR3 length: 16 residues. V trimming: 4 bases; J trimming: 3 bases; junction bases outside the gene matches: 7. Per the germline V gene, CDR1 is MGHDK and CDR2 is SYGVNS. This CDR3 reads CASSARTGVDNQPQHF. The CDR3 region has the DNA TGTGCCAGCAGTGCACGGACAGGGGTTGACAATCAGCCCCAGCATTTT.

The V and J genes are TRBV6-4 and TRBJ2-3; 7 bases map to TRBD2. The J segment lost 2 bases and the V segment lost 2 bases, leaving 4 bases of the junction unmatched. CDR3 length equals 15 residues. In germline, CDR1 is MRHNA, CDR2 SNTAGT. CDR3 residues: CASSDSGDLTDTQYF. The CDR3 bases are TGTGCCAGCAGTGACAGCGGGGACCTCACAGATACGCAGTATTTT.

The chain links TRBV18 to TRBJ1-1; perhaps TRBD1 as D (6 bases). The CDR3 consists of 16 residues. The germline gives CDR1 KGHSH, CDR2 LQKENI. Trimming removed 3 bases from V and 1 base from J, with 15 bases in between. The chain's CDR3 is CASSPQGSGANTEAFF. The CDR3 DNA reads TGTGCCAGCTCACCGCAGGGGTCGGGTGCGAACACTGAAGCTTTCTTT.

The V call is TRBV28, the J call TRBJ2-1, with 12 positions matching TRBD2. Germline V gene sequence: CDR1 MDHEN, CDR2 SYDVKM. The CDR3 is 16 amino acids. J lost 2 bases, V lost 5 bases, and 4 bases had no gene match. This CDR3 reads CASSRASGGAYNEQFF. CDR3 nucleotide sequence: TGTGCCAGCAGTCGAGCTAGCGGGGGGGCCTACAATGAGCAGTTCTTC.

The genes are TRBV28 and TRBJ2-3; no definite D call. Germline V CDR1 and CDR2: MDHEN, SYDVKM. The CDR3 loop spans 14 amino acids. Trimming took 3 bases from V and 0 from J, leaving 7 bases between them. The CDR3 region is CASSLAVSTDTQYF. CDR3 sequence (DNA): TGTGCCAGCAGTTTGGCGGTGAGCACAGATACGCAGTATTTT.

CDR3 nucleotide sequence: TGTGCCAGCAGCTGGAGACGGGGGGCAGAGACCCAGTACTTC. Residues: CASSWRRGAETQYF. V is TRBV5-4 and J is TRBJ2-5; tentative D call: TRBD2 (7 bases). The CDR3 is made up of 14 amino acids. Trimming took 3 bases from V and 4 from J, leaving 13 bases between them. Per the germline V gene, CDR1 is SGHNT and CDR2 is YYREEE (reference sequence).

The genes are TRBV5-1 and TRBJ2-2; 12 nucleotides align to TRBD2. V lost 4 bases to trimming and J lost 0 bases; unmatched junction nucleotides: 4. The CDR3 consists of 17 residues. Germline CDR1 SGHRS, CDR2 YFSETQ. This CDR3 reads CASSPLAGGANTGELFF. The CDR3 DNA follows: TGCGCCAGCAGCCCACTAGCGGGGGGAGCGAACACCGGGGAGCTGTTTTTT.

The chain uses TRBV5-1 and TRBJ2-1; tentatively, D is TRBD1 (5 bases). CDR3 length: 16 residues. V lost 7 bases and J 0 bases, leaving 17 bases between the germline ends. Germline V lookup: CDR1 SGHRS, CDR2 YFSETQ. Here the CDR3 DNA reads TGCGCCAGCGGGGCCACCTCTAGGAGCTCCTACAATGAGCAGTTCTTC. This encodes CASGATSRSSYNEQFF.